This TCR beta chain was captured by sequencing in a study of T cells after yellow fever vaccination. TCRdb used MiXCR to reprocess the 5' RACE reads, holding one entry per CDR3 protein. Of 140,000 to 150,000 distinct CDR3 sequences listed, 6.6% are singletons. This clonotype was found many times. The trim removed 2 bases at V and 7 bases at J, leaving 10 bases unmatched. The V gene's germline CDR1 is DFQATT and CDR2 SNEGSKA (reference sequence). CDR3 length: 15 residues. The sequences come from CD4+ T cells sorted from PBMCs, collected 10 days after the yellow fever booster vaccination. The receptor comes from a man younger than 45 who received the YFV17D yellow fever vaccine. V is TRBV20-1 and J is TRBJ2-1; 8 bases are a match to TRBD2. CDR3 sequence reads: CSARPGDGGGNEQFF. The CDR3 nucleotides are TGCAGTGCTAGACCTGGGGACGGCGGGGGGAATGAGCAGTTCTTC.